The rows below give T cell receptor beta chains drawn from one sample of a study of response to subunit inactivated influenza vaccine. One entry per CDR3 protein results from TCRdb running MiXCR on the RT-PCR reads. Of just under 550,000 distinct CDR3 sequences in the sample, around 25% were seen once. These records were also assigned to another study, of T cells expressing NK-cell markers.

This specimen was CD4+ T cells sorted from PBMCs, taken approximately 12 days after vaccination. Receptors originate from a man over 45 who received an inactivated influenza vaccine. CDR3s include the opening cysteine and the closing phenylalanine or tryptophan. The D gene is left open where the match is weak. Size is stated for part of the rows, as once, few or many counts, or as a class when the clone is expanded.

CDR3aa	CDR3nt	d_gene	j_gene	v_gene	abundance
CASSQAAFRAGGTYEQYF	TGCGCCAGCAGCCAAGCCGCCTTCCGAGCGGGGGGCACCTACGAGCAGTACTTC	TRBD2	TRBJ2-7	TRBV4-1	few
CASSELVTSQETQYF	TGTGCCAGCAGTGAATTGGTTACTAGTCAAGAGACCCAGTACTTC	.	TRBJ2-5	TRBV2	.
CASSFSGVRRYEQYF	TGTGCCAGCAGCTTTTCGGGGGTCAGGAGGTACGAGCAGTACTTC	.	TRBJ2-7	TRBV7-2	few
CASSLTSLWSGRAGRSYEQYF	TGTGCCAGCAGTTTAACATCGCTGTGGAGCGGGAGGGCGGGGAGGTCCTACGAGCAGTACTTC	TRBD2	TRBJ2-7	TRBV28	few
CASSPPGQAGGYTF	TGTGCCAGCAGCCCCCCGGGACAGGCCGGTGGCTACACCTTC	TRBD1	TRBJ1-2	TRBV7-9	.
CASSPKVMNTEAFF	TGTGCCAGCAGCCCAAAGGTCATGAACACTGAAGCTTTCTTT	.	TRBJ1-1	TRBV9	few
CASSSRPRFQSETKSSYEQYF	TGTGCCAGCAGTTCTCGCCCACGATTTCAGTCTGAGACGAAGAGCTCCTACGAGCAGTACTTC	.	TRBJ2-7	TRBV6-6	medium-sized
CSAAGGKLYEQYF	TGCAGTGCCGCGGGGGGAAAGTTGTACGAGCAGTACTTC	TRBD2	TRBJ2-7	TRBV20-1	few
CASKLTAGNYEQYF	TGTGCCAGCAAATTAACAGCGGGGAACTACGAGCAGTACTTC	TRBD2	TRBJ2-7	TRBV27	.
CSVNPGQGAKTNYGYTF	TGCAGTGTAAATCCGGGACAGGGGGCGAAGACTAACTATGGCTACACCTTC	TRBD1	TRBJ1-2	TRBV20-1	.
CASSSGQGKDQPQHF	TGTGCCAGCAGCTCGGGACAGGGAAAGGATCAGCCCCAGCATTTT	TRBD1	TRBJ1-5	TRBV7-9	.
CAWSVQASGAYNEQFF	TGTGCCTGGAGTGTACAGGCTAGCGGAGCCTACAATGAGCAGTTCTTC	TRBD2	TRBJ2-1	TRBV30	few
CASSHGLAGYEQYF	TGTGCCAGCAGCCATGGACTAGCGGGTTACGAGCAGTACTTC	TRBD2	TRBJ2-7	TRBV11-2	.
CASSLDSASTDTQYF	TGCGCCAGCAGCTTGGATAGCGCTAGCACAGATACGCAGTATTTT	.	TRBJ2-3	TRBV5-1	.
CSASPGTGGLGNQPQHF	TGCAGTGCTAGCCCCGGGACAGGGGGTCTTGGTAATCAGCCCCAGCATTTT	TRBD1	TRBJ1-5	TRBV20-1	.
CAISEWGQGNTGELFF	TGTGCCATCAGTGAGTGGGGACAGGGGAATACCGGGGAGCTGTTTTTT	TRBD1	TRBJ2-2	TRBV10-3	few
CASRRSRAGGLIEQFF	TGCGCCAGCAGACGGTCGCGAGCGGGGGGGCTTATTGAGCAGTTCTTC	TRBD2	TRBJ2-1	TRBV5-1	.
CASSSLVGNSYEQYF	TGTGCCAGCAGCTCCTTGGTGGGGAACTCCTACGAGCAGTACTTC	.	TRBJ2-7	TRBV11-2	.
CASSLSPSTDTQYF	TGTGCCAGCAGCCTCTCCCCTAGCACAGATACGCAGTATTTT	.	TRBJ2-3	TRBV3-1	few
CASRESGVSYNEQFF	TGTGCCAGCAGGGAAAGCGGGGTCTCCTACAATGAGCAGTTCTTC	TRBD2	TRBJ2-1	TRBV7-9	few
CASSQEFGTGDGNTIHF	TGCGCCAGCAGCCAAGAATTCGGGACAGGGGACGGAAACACCATACATTTT	TRBD1	TRBJ1-3	TRBV4-1	.
CAISPRDRGRNTGELFF	TGTGCCATCAGTCCCCGGGACAGGGGAAGGAACACCGGGGAGCTGTTTTTT	TRBD1	TRBJ2-2	TRBV10-3	few
CSVSAGTGGNQPQHF	TGCAGCGTTTCCGCCGGGACAGGGGGTAATCAGCCCCAGCATTTT	TRBD1	TRBJ1-5	TRBV29-1	many
CASRLAGGGREQYF	TGTGCCAGCAGACTAGCGGGAGGGGGCCGCGAGCAGTACTTC	TRBD2	TRBJ2-7	TRBV6-1	.
CASSPTGGRGQFF	TGCGCCAGCAGCCCGACAGGGGGAAGAGGGCAGTTCTTC	TRBD1	TRBJ2-1	TRBV4-1	few
CATSATGRFSPLHF	TGTGCCACCAGTGCTACAGGGAGATTCTCACCCCTCCACTTT	.	TRBJ1-6	TRBV24-1	few
CSAKLAGGVDEQFF	TGCAGTGCTAAACTAGCGGGAGGAGTCGATGAGCAGTTCTTC	TRBD2	TRBJ2-1	TRBV20-1	.
CSAIRDTLGSGNQPQHF	TGCAGTGCAATCCGGGACACTCTAGGGTCAGGCAATCAGCCCCAGCATTTT	.	TRBJ1-5	TRBV20-1	few
CASSPLVRSSGANVLTF	TGTGCCAGCTCACCACTAGTTAGAAGCTCTGGGGCCAACGTCCTGACTTTC	.	TRBJ2-6	TRBV18	many
CASSLRETRGELFF	TGTGCCAGCAGCTTAAGGGAGACCCGAGGGGAGCTGTTTTTT	.	TRBJ2-2	TRBV7-9	.
CASSPHLAGAQETQYF	TGTGCCAGCAGCCCTCACCTAGCGGGGGCCCAAGAGACCCAGTACTTC	TRBD2	TRBJ2-5	TRBV5-5	.
CASSPLGGPGELFF	TGTGCCAGCAGCCCGCTTGGTGGGCCCGGGGAGCTGTTTTTT	.	TRBJ2-2	TRBV9	.
CASSQVTENIQYF	TGCGCCAGCAGCCAAGTAACCGAGAACATTCAGTACTTC	.	TRBJ2-4	TRBV4-1	few
CASSQVVALSTVGELFF	TGCGCCAGCAGCCAAGTAGTAGCGCTAAGCACGGTCGGGGAGCTGTTTTTT	.	TRBJ2-2	TRBV4-3	few
CASSHGSTPNEKLFF	TGCGCCAGCAGCCACGGATCTACACCCAATGAAAAACTGTTTTTT	.	TRBJ1-4	TRBV5-1	.
CASSFRGEPPYEQYF	TGTGCCAGCAGTTTTAGGGGAGAACCCCCCTACGAGCAGTACTTC	.	TRBJ2-7	TRBV12-3/TRBV12-4	.
CASSAKTIGTDTQYF	TGTGCCAGCAGCGCCAAGACAATTGGCACAGATACGCAGTATTTT	.	TRBJ2-3	TRBV9	.
CASSPQTATNEKLFF	TGTGCCAGTAGTCCACAGACAGCAACTAATGAAAAACTGTTTTTT	.	TRBJ1-4	TRBV19	few
CTSSSKTDTQYF	TGCACCAGCAGCTCTAAAACAGATACGCAGTATTTT	.	TRBJ2-3	TRBV5-1	.
CASSSHPRDTQYF	TGTGCCAGCAGCTCCCACCCACGAGATACGCAGTATTTT	.	TRBJ2-3	TRBV7-2	.
CASSFSRGSTGELFF	TGTGCCAGCAGTTTCAGCCGCGGGAGCACCGGGGAGCTGTTTTTT	TRBD2	TRBJ2-2	TRBV12-3/TRBV12-4	.
CSVEAFGSSYNEQFF	TGCAGCGTTGAAGCGTTCGGCAGCTCCTACAATGAGCAGTTCTTC	.	TRBJ2-1	TRBV29-1	few
CASSTGQGQSRNQPQHF	TGTGCCAGCAGCACCGGACAGGGACAGAGTAGGAATCAGCCCCAGCATTTT	TRBD1	TRBJ1-5	TRBV7-2	.
CSASRLETQYF	TGCAGTGCTAGCCGTCTGGAGACCCAGTACTTC	.	TRBJ2-5	TRBV20-1	few
CASSYPTSGISRYEQYF	TGTGCCAGCAGTTACCCTACCAGCGGGATATCCCGCTACGAGCAGTACTTC	TRBD2	TRBJ2-7	TRBV6-2/TRBV6-3	.
CASSQAPGGGAYGYTF	TGCGCCAGCAGCCAGGCCCCAGGAGGGGGGGCTTATGGCTACACCTTC	.	TRBJ1-2	TRBV4-3	.
CSGSLVYEQYF	TGCAGCGGATCATTAGTCTACGAGCAGTACTTC	.	TRBJ2-7	TRBV29-1	few
CASIRQMGEKLFF	TGTGCCAGCATCCGACAAATGGGGGAAAAACTGTTTTTT	.	TRBJ1-4	TRBV12-3/TRBV12-4	.
CASSWGTDNEQFF	TGCGCCAGCAGCTGGGGGACAGATAATGAGCAGTTCTTC	TRBD1	TRBJ2-1	TRBV5-1	few
CASSLPSTGGAYEQYF	TGTGCCAGCAGTTTACCCTCGACAGGAGGTGCTTACGAGCAGTACTTC	.	TRBJ2-7	TRBV12-3/TRBV12-4	.
CASSRVAVQYF	TGTGCCAGCAGCCGAGTGGCGGTGCAGTACTTC	.	TRBJ2-7	TRBV11-2	.
CASSLKTGAPYEQYF	TGTGCCAGCAGTTTGAAAACAGGGGCCCCCTACGAGCAGTACTTC	TRBD1	TRBJ2-7	TRBV27	few
CASSPTGPSNQPQHF	TGTGCCAGCAGTCCTACAGGACCAAGCAATCAGCCCCAGCATTTT	.	TRBJ1-5	TRBV12-3/TRBV12-4	many
CASSLVEGRWARRTNEQFF	TGTGCCAGCAGCTTAGTGGAGGGAAGGTGGGCTAGGAGGACGAATGAGCAGTTCTTC	.	TRBJ2-1	TRBV7-8	few